Described below is a single TCR beta chain sequence and its context. Its target is unknown. Other nucleotide sequences in the sample specify the same CDR3. Germline loops: CDR1 MGHRA, CDR2 YSYEKL. J gave up 5 bases and V 3 bases, and 19 bases lay outside the gene matches. The CDR3 runs to 19 residues. Repertoires were generated with immunoSEQ multiplex PCR, while TCRdb's copy carries only in-frame clones and drops some. The sample consists of roughly 100,000 clones, 93% of them appearing once. The sample is drawn from a study of graft-versus-host responses after intestinal transplantation. Background on the study: Transplants given to recipients were multivisceral, liver-intestinal, or isolated intestinal. All of the recipients had induction that used anti-thymocyte globulin, then tacrolimus and steroids for approximately 3 years.

Study conclusions and caveats: The marrow of recipients harbored GvH clones, and ileum or blood showed some of them first. Across patients carrying graft-donor T cell macrochimerism, allografts held high graft-versus-host to host-versus-graft clonal ratios.

The receptor was isolated from a human donor who received an intestinal transplant. Source: unstimulated CD8+ T cells sorted from spleen or lymph node cells, taken before intestinal transplant. V is TRBV4-1 and J is TRBJ2-7; 10 bases line up with TRBD1. As DNA, the CDR3 is TGCGCCAGCAGCCAGGAGCCCCCGTTCCCCGGGACAGGGGATCACGAGCAGTACTTC. It codes for CASSQEPPFPGTGDHEQYF.